A single sample gave rise to the 32 T cell receptor beta chains below, sequenced in a study of cytomegalovirus exposure and HLA in healthy donors. Both 60 Vbeta primers and 13 Jbeta primers went into the PCR. TCRdb keeps only in-frame clones here, not all; method: immunoSEQ multiplex PCR. Seen here are some 140,000 clones, roughly 77% observed once, and the top ten hold 4.8%. The sample consisted of PBMCs. Every receptor here comes from a man aged 25-40 years in good health.

The rearrangement uses TRBV11-2 and TRBJ2-3; a weak D match, TRBD2 (6 bases). This CDR3 contains 16 residues. CDR1 and CDR2 from the germline V gene are SGHAT and FQNNGV. Trimming took off 5 bases at V and 6 bases at J, with 21 bases between the two ends. The CDR3 here is CASSGRGGPVRDTQYF. For the CDR3, the DNA is TGTGCCAGCAGCGGAAGGGGAGGCCCGGTCAGGGATACGCAGTATTTT.

This clone was seen just once. Other DNA sequences in this specimen translate into the identical CDR3. This sequence joins TRBV10-3 and TRBJ2-5, with D possibly TRBD2 on 6 matching bases. CDR3 length equals 17 residues. Germline CDR1 ENHRY, CDR2 SYGVKD. V gave up 4 bases and J gave up 5 bases, with 23 bases separating them. CDR3 loop: CAISAGRASGFPETQYF. For the CDR3, the DNA is TGTGCCATCAGTGCAGGTCGGGCCAGCGGGTTCCCCGAGACCCAGTACTTC.

V usage is TRBV5-8 and J usage is TRBJ1-2; D might be TRBD1 (5 bases). The CDR3 extends over 14 amino acids. From germline, CDR1 is SGHTS and CDR2 YDEGEE. Trimming left V 4 bases short and J 5 bases short, with 15 bases between. The CDR3 reads CASSREGRVYGYTF. The DNA for the CDR3 is TGTGCCAGCAGCCGCGAGGGGAGGGTGTATGGCTACACCTTC.

As regards this clone: Within the sample, other DNA sequences also encode this same CDR3. The chain recombines TRBV9 with TRBJ1-1; D unresolved. This CDR3 is 13 amino acids long. CDR1 and CDR2 from the germline V gene are SGDLS and YYNGEE. The V gene lost 0 bases and the J gene lost 2 bases, with 5 bases spanning the gap. Here the CDR3 reads CASSVAGNTEAFF. Here the CDR3 DNA reads TGTGCCAGCAGCGTAGCTGGCAACACTGAAGCTTTCTTT. Filled out from reference TRBV9 and TRBJ1-1, the complete variable domain reads DSGVTQTPKHLITATGQRVTLRCSPRSGDLSVYWYQQSLDQGLQFLIQYYNGEERAKGNILERFSAQQFPDLHSELNLSSLELGDSALYFCASSVAGNTEAFFGQGTRLTVV.

The chain recombines TRBV15 with TRBJ2-1; the match to TRBD1 covers 7 bases. The germline V gene encodes CDR1 LNHNV and CDR2 YYDKDF (reference sequence). The J segment lost 8 bases and the V segment lost 3 bases, leaving 4 bases of the junction unmatched. This CDR3 region has 13 residues. Written as DNA, the CDR3 is TGTGCCACCAGCAGGGGGGACAGCTATGAGCAGTTCTTC. Translation: CATSRGDSYEQFF.

This sequence joins TRBV10-3 and TRBJ2-7, with D uncertain. V was shortened by 3 bases and J by 0 bases, with 12 bases between the two germline ends. In germline, CDR1 is ENHRY, CDR2 SYGVKD. The CDR3 covers 15 residues. The DNA for the CDR3 is TGTGCCATCAGTGACCCTCGACTGTACTCCTACGAGCAGTACTTC. Translated: CAISDPRLYSYEQYF.

The chain joins TRBV28 to TRBJ1-1, with 9 bases fitting TRBD1. There are 15 residues in the CDR3. Looked up from germline, CDR1 is MDHEN and CDR2 is SYDVKM. The V gene end was trimmed by 11 bases and the J gene end by 4 bases; junction bases not matched to a gene: 14. CDR3 region: CAAAGAGTGSTEAFF. The CDR3 DNA reads TGTGCCGCCGCGGGGGCCGGGACAGGGAGCACTGAAGCTTTCTTT.

The V call is TRBV21-1, the J call TRBJ2-1; TRBD2 was called by the table and not checked on the DNA. TRBV21-1 is recorded as a pseudogene. The length of the CDR3 is 13 residues. The CDR3 bases are TGTGCCAGCAACCCAGGAGGGTCGAATGAGCAGTTCTTC. This gives the protein CASNPGGSNEQFF.

The chain employs TRBV5-1 and TRBJ2-2; TRBD2 agrees at 12 bases. The CDR3 contains 14 residues. Germline V gene lookup returns CDR1 SGHRS and CDR2 YFSETQ. With 5 bases clipped from V and 7 bases from J, the junction kept 3 bases outside the gene matches. CDR3 sequence: CASSELAGGGELFF. CDR3 bases: TGCGCCAGCAGTGAACTAGCGGGAGGCGGGGAGCTGTTTTTT.

This sequence joins TRBV7-6 and TRBJ1-2; tentative D call: TRBD1 (5 bases). Trimming cost V 5 bases and J 3 bases, with 19 bases left between them. Germline V gene lookup returns CDR1 SGHVS and CDR2 FNYEAQ. The CDR3 has 16 amino acids. The CDR3 DNA follows: TGTGCCAGCAGCGACAGCTCGTTCCGCGGGGACTATGGCTACACCTTC. This sequence encodes CASSDSSFRGDYGYTF.

This rearrangement joins TRBV9 to TRBJ2-1; 7 nucleotides align to TRBD1. The CDR3 is 15 residues long. CDR1 and CDR2 from the germline V gene are SGDLS and YYNGEE. V lost 3 bases and J lost 3; bases outside the gene matches: 6. CDR3 DNA: TGTGCCAGCAGCGGACAGGGTCGAAACTACAATGAGCAGTTCTTC. Amino acids: CASSGQGRNYNEQFF.

In this sample, this clone turned up once. The chain combines TRBV29-1 with TRBJ2-1; 8 bases agree with TRBD2. The V gene end was trimmed by 4 bases and the J gene end by 4 bases; junction bases not matched to a gene: 6. Germline V gene data show CDR1 as SQVTM and CDR2 as ANQGSEA. The CDR3 extends over 14 amino acids. The CDR3: CSVVVASGYNEQFF. The CDR3 DNA reads as TGCAGCGTTGTCGTGGCTAGCGGGTACAATGAGCAGTTCTTC.

The CDR3 coding sequence is TGCGCCAGCAGCCAAGTTCTAGCGGGAGGGCCTCGGAATGAGCAGTTCTTC. Translated: CASSQVLAGGPRNEQFF. This chain links TRBV4-3 with TRBJ2-1; 12 bases match TRBD2. Trimming at V came to 1 base and at J to 7 bases, leaving 8 bases not matched to a gene. Germline loops: CDR1 LGHNA, CDR2 YSLEER. The CDR3 is 17 residues long.

This sequence joins TRBV7-9 and TRBJ1-1, with TRBD1 as a possible D gene (5 bases). CDR1 is SEHNR and CDR2 is FQNEAQ in the germline V gene (reference sequence). The ends were cut back, 1 base at V and 4 bases at J, with 7 bases in the middle. There are 13 residues in the CDR3. The CDR3 sequence is CASSLGQSTEAFF. In DNA, the CDR3 is TGTGCCAGCAGCTTAGGACAGAGCACTGAAGCTTTCTTT.

The count of this clone is one. V is TRBV7-6 and J is TRBJ2-4; no firm D call. V was shortened by 2 bases and J by 9 bases, with 11 bases between the two germline ends. CDR3 length: 13 residues. Germline V gene data show CDR1 as SGHVS and CDR2 as FNYEAQ. In nucleotides, the CDR3 is TGTGCCAGCAGCTTAAACATGGAGAGCATTCAGTACTTC. Its translation is CASSLNMESIQYF.

The chain carries TRBV11-3 and TRBJ2-1, with TRBD2 identical over 7 bases. The CDR3 sequence is 17 residues long. Unmatched junction bases numbered 16, after V lost 6 bases and J lost 5 bases. The V gene's germline CDR1 is SGHNT and CDR2 YENEEA. The CDR3 nucleotides are TGTGCCAGCAGTCTTTTTCCATGGGAGGGCCAAAACAATGAGCAGTTCTTC. Its protein is CASSLFPWEGQNNEQFF.

The J gene is TRBJ2-1, the V gene TRBV2; perhaps TRBD2 as D (6 bases). CDR3 length: 13 residues. Germline V gives CDR1 SNHLY, CDR2 FYNNEI. Trimming stripped 7 bases from V and 7 bases from J, with 14 bases between. The CDR3 sequence: CASKRVQRNEQFF. The CDR3 coding sequence is TGTGCCAGCAAGCGGGTTCAGCGTAATGAGCAGTTCTTC. The full variable domain, in which reference TRBV2 and TRBJ2-1 provide the parts outside the CDR3, is EPEVTQTPSHQVTQMGQEVILRCVPISNHLYFYWYRQILGQKVEFLVSFYNNEISEKSEIFDDQFSVERPDGSNFTLKIRSTKLEDSAMYFCASKRVQRNEQFFGPGTRLTVL.

The chain combines TRBV7-9 with TRBJ1-4; 7 bases agree with TRBD1. Losses at the gene ends were 6 bases for V and 0 bases for J; bases not matched to a gene: 4. The CDR3 sequence is 15 residues long. Looked up from germline, CDR1 is SEHNR and CDR2 is FQNEAQ (reference sequence). Written as DNA, the CDR3 is TGTGCCAGCAGGGCGCAGGGGGCAACTAATGAAAAACTGTTTTTT. Translated: CASRAQGATNEKLFF.

The V call is TRBV19, the J call TRBJ2-1, with 9 positions matching TRBD2. Trimming cost V 6 bases and J 3 bases; bases outside gene matches: 12. The CDR3 extends over 17 amino acids. Per the germline V gene, CDR1 is LNHDA and CDR2 is SQIVND (reference sequence). CDR3: CASSLNPRLAVYNEQFF. CDR3 bases: TGTGCCAGTAGCCTCAACCCGAGACTAGCGGTCTACAATGAGCAGTTCTTC. The whole variable domain, filled in from reference TRBV19 and TRBJ2-1, reads DGGITQSPKYLFRKEGQNVTLSCEQNLNHDAMYWYRQDPGQGLRLIYYSQIVNDFQKGDIAEGYSVSREKKESFPLTVTSAQKNPTAFYLCASSLNPRLAVYNEQFFGPGTRLTVL.

V and J are TRBV15 and TRBJ2-3; no clear D gene. This CDR3 has 14 amino acids. Deletions cut 3 bases from V and 5 bases from J, with 12 bases between. The germline gives CDR1 LNHNV, CDR2 YYDKDF (reference sequence). CDR3 DNA: TGTGCCACCAGCAGTCTATTCGCGCAAGATACGCAGTATTTT. This translates into CATSSLFAQDTQYF.

DNA of the CDR3: TGTGCCAGCAGTTACCCAGTGGCCGGGGAGCTGTTTTTT. Encoded protein: CASSYPVAGELFF. J is TRBJ2-2 and V is TRBV6-5; unclear D gene. V lost 2 bases, J lost 6 bases, and 7 bases lay in between. This CDR3 region has 13 residues. Germline values: CDR1 MNHEY, CDR2 SVGAGI.

This clone was detected a few times. The chain carries TRBV2 and TRBJ1-1; D unresolved. The CDR3 totals 13 residues. Per the germline V gene, CDR1 is SNHLY and CDR2 is FYNNEI. Trimming removed 3 bases from V and 1 base from J, with 6 bases in between. In nucleotides, the CDR3 is TGTGCCAGCAGTGATGTCAGGAACACTGAAGCTTTCTTT. It translates to CASSDVRNTEAFF.

This chain joins TRBV6-1 and TRBJ2-7, with D hard to call. CDR1 is MNHNS and CDR2 is SASEGT in the germline V gene. The V gene lost 6 bases and the J gene lost 0 bases, with 15 bases spanning the gap. The CDR3 spans 15 residues. CDR3 in DNA: TGTGCCAGCAGCCAAGCCCAGGTCCGCTCCTACGAGCAGTACTTC. It translates to CASSQAQVRSYEQYF.

The V call is TRBV7-2, the J call TRBJ2-3; possibly TRBD2 for D (7 bases). Trimming took 3 bases from V and 0 from J, leaving 10 bases between them. Germline lookup yields CDR1 SGHTA and CDR2 FQGNSA. This CDR3 contains 15 residues. CDR3 in amino acids: CASSFRGASTDTQYF. The CDR3 DNA reads as TGTGCCAGCAGCTTTCGGGGGGCTAGCACAGATACGCAGTATTTT.

The chain recombines TRBV18 with TRBJ2-7, with D possibly matching TRBD1 (7 bases). The CDR3 is 14 residues long. The ends were cut back, 3 bases at V and 7 bases at J, with 16 bases in the middle. Germline V gene sequence: CDR1 KGHSH, CDR2 LQKENI. CDR3 nucleotide sequence: TGTGCCAGCTCACCCCCGGACCCAGGGGGGGAGCAGTACTTC. This gives the protein CASSPPDPGGEQYF.

The rearrangement joins TRBV10-3 to TRBJ2-7, with 8 bases lining up with TRBD2. With V trimmed by 4 bases and J by 5 bases, 7 bases remained unmatched. Germline CDR1 is ENHRY and CDR2 is SYGVKD. The CDR3 sequence is 14 residues long. This CDR3 is CAISVREGRNEQYF. The DNA for the CDR3 is TGTGCCATCAGTGTTCGGGAGGGCCGGAACGAGCAGTACTTC.

V and J are TRBV7-2 and TRBJ2-7, with 11 bases lining up with TRBD2. Per the germline V gene, CDR1 is SGHTA and CDR2 is FQGNSA. Unmatched junction bases numbered 8, after V lost 3 bases and J lost 7 bases. The CDR3 spans 15 residues. As DNA, the CDR3 is TGTGCCAGCAGCTTTTGGGGACTAGCGGACGTGGAGCAGTACTTC. It codes for CASSFWGLADVEQYF.

The chain uses TRBV28 and TRBJ1-2; D is perhaps TRBD1 (5 bases). This CDR3 comprises 15 residues. Germline V gene data show CDR1 as MDHEN and CDR2 as SYDVKM. The V end lost 4 bases, the J end lost 3 bases, and 15 bases lay between the germline ends. CDR3 nucleotide sequence: TGTGCCAGCAGTTCTGGGGCCCAGGCCTACTATGGCTACACCTTC. Its translation is CASSSGAQAYYGYTF.

Here the CDR3 reads CASRGDRATDTQYF. CDR3 in DNA: TGCGCCAGCAGAGGCGACAGGGCCACAGATACGCAGTATTTT. V usage is TRBV10-1 and J usage is TRBJ2-3; 7 positions agree with TRBD1. The ends lost 6 bases at V and 2 bases at J; junction bases unmatched: 5. CDR1 and CDR2 from the germline V gene are WNHNN and SYGVQD (reference sequence). The CDR3 is 14 amino acids.

This clone was seen a few times. V gene TRBV5-1 combines with J gene TRBJ2-2, with D possibly matching TRBD2 (5 bases). Germline CDR1 reads SGHRS; CDR2 reads YFSETQ. This CDR3 has 13 residues. Trimming cost V 7 bases and J 4 bases, with 11 bases left between them. The CDR3: CASARSGTGELFF. CDR3 sequence (DNA): TGCGCCAGCGCGCGAAGCGGCACCGGGGAGCTGTTTTTT.

As DNA, the CDR3 is TGTGCCAGCTCACGGACTAGCAGCACAGATACGCAGTATTTT. Translation gives CASSRTSSTDTQYF. This rearrangement joins TRBV18 to TRBJ2-3, with 8 bases aligning to TRBD2. The germline V gene encodes CDR1 KGHSH and CDR2 LQKENI. V lost 4 bases to trimming and J lost 0 bases; unmatched junction nucleotides: 0. This CDR3 contains 14 residues.

The chain employs TRBV30 and TRBJ2-3; possibly TRBD2 for D (5 bases). This CDR3 has 15 amino acids. The germline V gene encodes CDR1 GTSNPN and CDR2 SVGIG (reference sequence). This chain's CDR3 is CVAGGRRAGTDTQYF. The CDR3 nucleotides read TGTGTTGCTGGAGGACGGCGGGCGGGCACAGATACGCAGTATTTT.